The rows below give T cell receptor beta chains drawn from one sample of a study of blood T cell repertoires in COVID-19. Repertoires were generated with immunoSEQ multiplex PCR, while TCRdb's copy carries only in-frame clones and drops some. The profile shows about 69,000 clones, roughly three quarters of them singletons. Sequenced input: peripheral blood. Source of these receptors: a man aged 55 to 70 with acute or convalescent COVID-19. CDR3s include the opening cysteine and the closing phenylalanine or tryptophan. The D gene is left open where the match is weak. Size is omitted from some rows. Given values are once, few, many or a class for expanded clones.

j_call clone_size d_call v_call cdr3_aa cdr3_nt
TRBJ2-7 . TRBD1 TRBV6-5 CASRRDRDSYEQYF TGTGCCAGCAGACGGGACAGGGACTCCTACGAGCAGTACTTC
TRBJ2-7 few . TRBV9 CASSAGVNYEQYF TGTGCCAGCAGCGCAGGGGTGAACTACGAGCAGTACTTC
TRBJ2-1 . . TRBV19 CASSPTNGASSYNEQFF TGTGCCAGTAGCCCTACCAATGGGGCAAGCTCCTACAATGAGCAGTTCTTC
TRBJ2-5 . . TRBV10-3 CAISVGGTQYF TGTGCCATCAGTGTGGGGGGGACCCAGTACTTC
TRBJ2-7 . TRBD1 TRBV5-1 CASSPTTGNLYEQYF TGCGCCAGCAGCCCTACGACAGGGAACCTTTACGAGCAGTACTTC
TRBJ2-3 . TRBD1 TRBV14 CASSLWTGGTDTQYF TGTGCCAGCAGCCTTTGGACAGGAGGCACAGATACGCAGTATTTT
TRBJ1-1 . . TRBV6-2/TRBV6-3 CASRPTGNTEAFF TGTGCCAGCAGGCCTACAGGGAACACTGAAGCTTTCTTT
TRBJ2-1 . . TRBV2 CASSDRSSSYNEQFF TGTGCCAGCAGTGATAGGAGTAGCTCCTACAATGAGCAGTTCTTC
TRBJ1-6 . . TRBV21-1 CASSAMIRGSYNSPLHF TGTGCCAGCAGCGCAATGATCAGGGGTTCCTATAATTCACCCCTCCACTTT
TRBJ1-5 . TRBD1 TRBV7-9 CASSPKGTGGQPQHF TGTGCCAGCAGCCCAAAGGGGACAGGGGGCCAGCCCCAGCATTTT
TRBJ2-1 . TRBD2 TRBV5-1 CASRTSGADNEQFF TGCGCCAGCAGGACTAGCGGGGCCGACAATGAGCAGTTCTTC
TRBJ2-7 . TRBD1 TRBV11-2 CASSLGQGVPYEQYF TGTGCCAGCAGCTTAGGACAGGGAGTTCCCTACGAGCAGTACTTC
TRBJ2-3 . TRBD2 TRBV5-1 CASSPGTSGTTSTDTQYF TGCGCCAGCAGCCCCGGGACTAGCGGGACTACTAGCACAGATACGCAGTATTTT
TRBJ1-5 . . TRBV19 CASSLGGQRDQPQHF TGTGCCAGTAGTTTGGGGGGGCAGAGGGATCAGCCCCAGCATTTT
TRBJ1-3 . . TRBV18 CASSPQGDGNTIYF TGTGCCAGCTCACCACAGGGAGACGGAAACACCATATATTTT
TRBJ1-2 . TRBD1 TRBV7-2 CASSPGQGSYLNYGYTF TGTGCCAGCAGCCCAGGACAGGGTTCCTATCTTAACTATGGCTACACCTTC
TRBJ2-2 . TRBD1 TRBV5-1 CASSSRQGLTGELFF TGCGCCAGCAGCAGCCGACAGGGGTTGACCGGGGAGCTGTTTTTT
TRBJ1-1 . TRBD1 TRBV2 CATSGQPNTEAFF TGTGCCACCTCGGGACAGCCGAACACTGAAGCTTTCTTT
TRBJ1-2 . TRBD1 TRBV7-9 CASSPRGQGFNYGYTF TGTGCCAGCAGCCCTCGGGGACAGGGATTTAACTATGGCTACACCTTC
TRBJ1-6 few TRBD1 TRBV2 CASQGAGNSPLHF TGTGCCAGCCAGGGGGCGGGGAATTCACCCCTCCACTTT
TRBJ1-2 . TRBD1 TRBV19 CATIDRGGGRYTF TGTGCCACCATAGACAGGGGAGGTGGTCGCTACACCTTC
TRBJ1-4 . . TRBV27 CASTSRNGKLFF TGTGCCAGCACTTCGAGAAACGGAAAACTGTTTTTT
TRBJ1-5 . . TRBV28 CASSSQMRSNQPQHF TGTGCCAGCAGTTCCCAGATGAGGAGCAATCAGCCCCAGCATTTT
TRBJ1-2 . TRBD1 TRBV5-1 CASTTGGDLINYGYTF TGCGCCAGCACAACAGGGGGGGACCTTATTAACTATGGCTACACCTTC
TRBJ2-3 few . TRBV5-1 CASSLGGFRTDTQYF TGCGCCAGCAGCTTGGGGGGCTTCCGCACAGATACGCAGTATTTT
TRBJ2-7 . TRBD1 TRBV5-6 CASSARQGAFFYEQYF TGTGCCAGCAGCGCCCGACAGGGGGCTTTTTTCTACGAGCAGTACTTC
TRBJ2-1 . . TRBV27 CASSQDTGFDNEQFF TGTGCCAGCAGTCAGGATACGGGGTTCGACAATGAGCAGTTCTTC
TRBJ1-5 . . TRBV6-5 CASAGTGNQPQHF TGTGCCAGCGCGGGTACAGGGAATCAGCCCCAGCATTTT
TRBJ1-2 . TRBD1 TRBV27 CASSTTGGMFGYTF TGTGCCAGCAGTACGACAGGGGGCATGTTTGGCTACACCTTC
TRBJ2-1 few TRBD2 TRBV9 CASSPSMISGGAGNEQFF TGTGCCAGCAGCCCCTCCATGATCAGCGGGGGGGCCGGGAATGAGCAGTTCTTC
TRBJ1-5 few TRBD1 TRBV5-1 CASSRTGKNQPQHF TGCGCCAGCAGCCGGACAGGCAAAAATCAGCCCCAGCATTTT
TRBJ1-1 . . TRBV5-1 CASSPSPMEGNTEAFF TGCGCCAGCAGCCCGTCCCCTATGGAGGGGAACACTGAAGCTTTCTTT
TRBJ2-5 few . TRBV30 CAWSVLDIQETQYF TGTGCCTGGAGTGTCCTGGACATACAAGAGACCCAGTACTTC
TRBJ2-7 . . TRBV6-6 CASSYDPGGYEQYF TGTGCCAGCAGTTACGACCCAGGTGGCTACGAGCAGTACTTC
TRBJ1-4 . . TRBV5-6 CASSLQGMEEKLFF TGTGCCAGCAGCTTACAGGGCATGGAGGAAAAACTGTTTTTT
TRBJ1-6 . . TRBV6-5 CASLPQVSGSPLHF TGTGCCAGTTTACCACAGGTTTCTGGTTCACCCCTCCACTTT
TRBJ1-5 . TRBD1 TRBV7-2 CASSSDRGQFQPQHF TGTGCCAGCAGTTCCGACAGGGGGCAGTTTCAGCCCCAGCATTTT
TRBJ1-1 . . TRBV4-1 CASSQVQTGTLNTEAFF TGCGCCAGCAGCCAAGTCCAAACAGGGACCCTGAACACTGAAGCTTTCTTT
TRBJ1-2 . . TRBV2 CASSVSRYGYTF TGTGCCAGCAGTGTTTCCCGGTATGGCTACACCTTC
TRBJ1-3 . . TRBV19 CASNTGLGNTIYF TGTGCCAGTAACACAGGGTTGGGAAACACCATATATTTT
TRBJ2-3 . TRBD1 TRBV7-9 CASSSVYGRTGGYTDTQYF TGTGCCAGCAGCTCGGTTTACGGGAGGACAGGGGGTTACACAGATACGCAGTATTTT
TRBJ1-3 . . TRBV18 CASSLGPSRPTSGNTIYF TGTGCCAGCTCACTTGGTCCCTCCAGGCCTACCTCTGGAAACACCATATATTTT
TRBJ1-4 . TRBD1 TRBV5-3 CARSHNTRDSLNEKLFF TGTGCCAGAAGCCATAATACCAGGGACAGCCTTAATGAAAAACTGTTTTTT
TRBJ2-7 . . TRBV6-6 CASMGSHHEQYF TGTGCCAGCATGGGCAGCCATCACGAGCAGTACTTC
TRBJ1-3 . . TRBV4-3 CASSHRWVGAGNTIYF TGCGCCAGCAGCCACCGTTGGGTGGGCGCTGGAAACACCATATATTTT
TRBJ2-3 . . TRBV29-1 CSVEGGYTDTQYF TGCAGCGTTGAAGGCGGGTACACAGATACGCAGTATTTT
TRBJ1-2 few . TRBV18 CASSPDLSLTAANYGYTF TGTGCCAGCTCACCTGACTTAAGTTTGACAGCCGCTAACTATGGCTACACCTTC
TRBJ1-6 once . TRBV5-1 CASSLTGTNSPLHF TGCGCCAGCAGCTTGACAGGTACGAATTCACCCCTCCACTTT
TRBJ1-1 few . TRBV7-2 CASSFNRIGNTEAFF TGTGCCAGCAGCTTCAACAGGATTGGGAACACTGAAGCTTTCTTT
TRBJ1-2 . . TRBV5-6 CASSLYRISNYGYTF TGTGCCAGCAGCTTGTACAGGATTTCTAACTATGGCTACACCTTC
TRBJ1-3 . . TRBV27 CASSLGPGYSGNTIYF TGTGCCAGCAGTTTAGGCCCAGGGTACTCTGGAAACACCATATATTTT
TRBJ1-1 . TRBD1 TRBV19 CASSPRQGARVKTEAFF TGTGCCAGTAGTCCTCGACAGGGGGCGCGGGTTAAGACTGAAGCTTTCTTT
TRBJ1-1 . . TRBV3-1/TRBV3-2 CASSPEGGNTEAFF TGTGCCAGCAGCCCTGAAGGGGGGAACACTGAAGCTTTCTTT
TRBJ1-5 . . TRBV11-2 CASSLPGSNQPQHF TGTGCCAGCAGCTTGCCGGGGAGCAATCAGCCCCAGCATTTT